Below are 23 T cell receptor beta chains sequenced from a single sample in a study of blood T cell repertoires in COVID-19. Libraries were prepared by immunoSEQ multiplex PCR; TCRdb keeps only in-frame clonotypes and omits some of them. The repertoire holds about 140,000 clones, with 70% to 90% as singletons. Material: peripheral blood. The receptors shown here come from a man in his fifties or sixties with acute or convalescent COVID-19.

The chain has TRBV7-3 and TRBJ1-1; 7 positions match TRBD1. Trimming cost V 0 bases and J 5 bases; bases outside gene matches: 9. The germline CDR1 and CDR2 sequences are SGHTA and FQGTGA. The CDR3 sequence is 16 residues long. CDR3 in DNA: TGTGCCAGCAGCTTAACGGGGGGACAGCCAGGGACTGAAGCTTTCTTT. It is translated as CASSLTGGQPGTEAFF.

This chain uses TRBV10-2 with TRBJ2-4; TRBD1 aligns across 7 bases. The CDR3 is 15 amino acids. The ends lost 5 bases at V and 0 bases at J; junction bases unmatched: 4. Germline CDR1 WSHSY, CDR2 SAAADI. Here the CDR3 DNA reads TGCGCCAGCAGTTTAACAGGGGTAGCCAAAAACATTCAGTACTTC. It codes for CASSLTGVAKNIQYF.

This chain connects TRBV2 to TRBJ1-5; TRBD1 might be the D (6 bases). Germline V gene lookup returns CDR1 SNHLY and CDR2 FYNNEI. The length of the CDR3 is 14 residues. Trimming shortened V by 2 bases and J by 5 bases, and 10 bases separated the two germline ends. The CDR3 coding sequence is TGTGCCAGCAGTGAACGAGGGGGATATCAGCCCCAGCATTTT. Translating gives CASSERGGYQPQHF.

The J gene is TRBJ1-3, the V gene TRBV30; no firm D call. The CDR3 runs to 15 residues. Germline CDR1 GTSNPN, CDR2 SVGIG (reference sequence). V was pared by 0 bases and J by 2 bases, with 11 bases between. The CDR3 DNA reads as TGTGCCTGGAGTGTACGATCTATTGCTGGAAACACCATATATTTT. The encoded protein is CAWSVRSIAGNTIYF.

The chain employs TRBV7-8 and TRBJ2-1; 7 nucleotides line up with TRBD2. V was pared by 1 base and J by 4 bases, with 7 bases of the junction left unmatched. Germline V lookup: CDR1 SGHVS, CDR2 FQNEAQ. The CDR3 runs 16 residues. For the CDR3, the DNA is TGTGCCAGCAGCTTAGTAGTACCAGCGGGGTACAATGAGCAGTTCTTC. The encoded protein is CASSLVVPAGYNEQFF.

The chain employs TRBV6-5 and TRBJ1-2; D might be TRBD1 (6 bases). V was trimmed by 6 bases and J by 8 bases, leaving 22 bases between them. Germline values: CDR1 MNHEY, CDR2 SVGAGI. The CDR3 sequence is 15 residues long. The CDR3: CASSHRARGAWGYTF. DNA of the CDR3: TGTGCCAGCAGCCACCGGGCGCGGGGGGCGTGGGGCTACACCTTC.

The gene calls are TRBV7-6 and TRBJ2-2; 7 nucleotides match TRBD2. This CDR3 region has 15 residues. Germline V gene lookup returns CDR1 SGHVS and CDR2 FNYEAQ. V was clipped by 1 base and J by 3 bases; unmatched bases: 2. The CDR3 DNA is TGTGCCAGCAGCTTAGGCGGGGGAGACACCGGGGAGCTGTTTTTT. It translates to CASSLGGGDTGELFF.

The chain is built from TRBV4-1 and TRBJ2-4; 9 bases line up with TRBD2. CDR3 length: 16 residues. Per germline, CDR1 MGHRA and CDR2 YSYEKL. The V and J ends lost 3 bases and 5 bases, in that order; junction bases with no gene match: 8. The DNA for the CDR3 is TGCGCCAGCAGCCACGGCCCCCGACTAGCGGAAAACATTCAGTACTTC. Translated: CASSHGPRLAENIQYF.

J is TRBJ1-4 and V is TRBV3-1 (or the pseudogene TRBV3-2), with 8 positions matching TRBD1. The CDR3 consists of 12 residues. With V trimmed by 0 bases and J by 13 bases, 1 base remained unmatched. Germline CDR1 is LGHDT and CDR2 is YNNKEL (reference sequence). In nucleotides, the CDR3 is TGTGCCAGCAGCCAAGACGGGACAGGACTGTTTTTT. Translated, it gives CASSQDGTGLFF.

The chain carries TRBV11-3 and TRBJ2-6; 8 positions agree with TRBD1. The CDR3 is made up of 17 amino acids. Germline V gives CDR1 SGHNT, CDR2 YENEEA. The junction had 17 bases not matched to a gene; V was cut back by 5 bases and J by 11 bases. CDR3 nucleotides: TGTGCCAGCAGCCCCCAGGTCTGGACAGGGTACCGGGACGTCCTGACTTTC. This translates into CASSPQVWTGYRDVLTF.

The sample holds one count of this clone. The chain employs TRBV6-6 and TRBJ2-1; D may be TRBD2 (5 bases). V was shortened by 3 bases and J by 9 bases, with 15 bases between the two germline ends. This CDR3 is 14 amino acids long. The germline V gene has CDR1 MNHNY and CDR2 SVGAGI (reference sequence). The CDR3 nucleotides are TGTGCCAGCAGTTATCACCCACGGAGCGGTGAGCAGTTCTTC. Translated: CASSYHPRSGEQFF.

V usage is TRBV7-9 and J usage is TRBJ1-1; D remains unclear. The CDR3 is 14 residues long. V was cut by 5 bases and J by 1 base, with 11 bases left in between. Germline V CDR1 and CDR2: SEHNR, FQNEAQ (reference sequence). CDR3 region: CASSPPVGNTEAFF. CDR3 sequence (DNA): TGTGCCAGCAGCCCACCGGTCGGGAACACTGAAGCTTTCTTT.

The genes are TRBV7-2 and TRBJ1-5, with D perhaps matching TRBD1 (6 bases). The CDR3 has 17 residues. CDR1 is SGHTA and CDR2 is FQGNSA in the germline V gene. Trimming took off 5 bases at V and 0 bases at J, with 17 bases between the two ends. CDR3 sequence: CASSPWATGNSNQPQHF. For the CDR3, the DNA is TGTGCCAGCAGCCCATGGGCCACAGGGAATAGCAATCAGCCCCAGCATTTT.

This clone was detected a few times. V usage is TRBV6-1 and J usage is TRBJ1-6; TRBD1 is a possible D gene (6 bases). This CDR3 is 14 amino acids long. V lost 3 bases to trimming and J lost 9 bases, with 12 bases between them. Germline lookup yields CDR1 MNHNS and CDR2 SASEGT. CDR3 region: CASSEVQGSSPLHF. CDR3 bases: TGTGCCAGCAGTGAGGTCCAGGGGAGTTCACCCCTCCACTTT.

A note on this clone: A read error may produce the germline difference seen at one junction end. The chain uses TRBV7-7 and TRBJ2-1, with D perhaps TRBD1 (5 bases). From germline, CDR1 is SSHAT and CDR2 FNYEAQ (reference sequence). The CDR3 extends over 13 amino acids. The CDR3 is CASSLGAHNEQFF. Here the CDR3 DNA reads TGTGCTAGCAGCTTAGGGGCACACAATGAGCAGTTCTTC.

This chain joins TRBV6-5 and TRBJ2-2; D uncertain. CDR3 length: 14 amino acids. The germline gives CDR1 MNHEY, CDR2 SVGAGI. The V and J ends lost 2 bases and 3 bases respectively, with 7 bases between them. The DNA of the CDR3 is TGTGCCAGCAGTTACGCACCAGACACCGGGGAGCTGTTTTTT. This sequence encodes CASSYAPDTGELFF.

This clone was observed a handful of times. As DNA, the CDR3 is TGTGCCAGCAGTGACTCGGGACTAGCCCAACGAGGCGGGGAGCTGTTTTTT. It is translated as CASSDSGLAQRGGELFF. J is TRBJ2-2 and V is TRBV6-4; TRBD2 matches 9 bases. CDR1 MRHNA and CDR2 SNTAGT come from the germline V gene. The J segment lost 7 bases and the V segment lost 0 bases, leaving 9 bases of the junction unmatched. CDR3 length: 17 amino acids.

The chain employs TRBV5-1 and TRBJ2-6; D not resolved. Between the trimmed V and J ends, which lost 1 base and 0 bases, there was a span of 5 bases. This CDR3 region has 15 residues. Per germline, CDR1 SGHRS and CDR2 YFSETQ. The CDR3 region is CASSLSSSGANVLTF. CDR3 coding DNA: TGCGCCAGCAGCTTGTCATCCTCTGGGGCCAACGTCCTGACTTTC.

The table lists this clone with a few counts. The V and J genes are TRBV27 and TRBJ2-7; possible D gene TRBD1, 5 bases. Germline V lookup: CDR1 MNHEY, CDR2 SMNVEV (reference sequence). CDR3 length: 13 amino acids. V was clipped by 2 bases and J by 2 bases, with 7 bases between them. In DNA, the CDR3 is TGTGCCAGCAGTTTAAGGGGTCCCTACGAGCAGTACTTC. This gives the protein CASSLRGPYEQYF.

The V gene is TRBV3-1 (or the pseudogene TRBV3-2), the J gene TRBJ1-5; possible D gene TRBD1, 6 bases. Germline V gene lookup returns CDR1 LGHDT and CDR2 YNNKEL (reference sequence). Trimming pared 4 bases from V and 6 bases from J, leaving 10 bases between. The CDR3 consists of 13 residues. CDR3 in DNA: TGTGCCAGCAGCCTCTCACAGGGTCAGCCCCAGCATTTT. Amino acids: CASSLSQGQPQHF.

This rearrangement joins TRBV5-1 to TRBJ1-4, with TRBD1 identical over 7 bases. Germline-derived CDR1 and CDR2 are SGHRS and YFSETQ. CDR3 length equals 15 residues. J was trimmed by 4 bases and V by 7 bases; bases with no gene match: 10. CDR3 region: CASGIGQAHNEKLFF. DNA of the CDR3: TGCGCCAGCGGGATTGGACAGGCGCATAATGAAAAACTGTTTTTT.

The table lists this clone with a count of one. The CDR3 spells CSVRTGQGQPQHF. CDR3 bases: TGCAGCGTTCGGACAGGGCAGGGTCAGCCCCAGCATTTT. The chain joins TRBV29-1 to TRBJ1-5, with 8 bases aligning to TRBD1. J was trimmed by 6 bases and V by 5 bases; bases with no gene match: 6. The CDR3 has 13 amino acids. CDR1 and CDR2 from the germline V gene are SQVTM and ANQGSEA.

The CDR3 DNA sequence: TGTGCCAGCCGGGACAGGGAAGGCAATGAGCAGTTCTTC. It is translated as CASRDREGNEQFF. The chain has TRBV2 and TRBJ2-1, with 9 bases that match TRBD1. The CDR3 is 13 residues long. CDR1 is SNHLY and CDR2 is FYNNEI in the germline V gene. V shed 8 bases and J 6 bases; nucleotides not matched to a gene: 5.